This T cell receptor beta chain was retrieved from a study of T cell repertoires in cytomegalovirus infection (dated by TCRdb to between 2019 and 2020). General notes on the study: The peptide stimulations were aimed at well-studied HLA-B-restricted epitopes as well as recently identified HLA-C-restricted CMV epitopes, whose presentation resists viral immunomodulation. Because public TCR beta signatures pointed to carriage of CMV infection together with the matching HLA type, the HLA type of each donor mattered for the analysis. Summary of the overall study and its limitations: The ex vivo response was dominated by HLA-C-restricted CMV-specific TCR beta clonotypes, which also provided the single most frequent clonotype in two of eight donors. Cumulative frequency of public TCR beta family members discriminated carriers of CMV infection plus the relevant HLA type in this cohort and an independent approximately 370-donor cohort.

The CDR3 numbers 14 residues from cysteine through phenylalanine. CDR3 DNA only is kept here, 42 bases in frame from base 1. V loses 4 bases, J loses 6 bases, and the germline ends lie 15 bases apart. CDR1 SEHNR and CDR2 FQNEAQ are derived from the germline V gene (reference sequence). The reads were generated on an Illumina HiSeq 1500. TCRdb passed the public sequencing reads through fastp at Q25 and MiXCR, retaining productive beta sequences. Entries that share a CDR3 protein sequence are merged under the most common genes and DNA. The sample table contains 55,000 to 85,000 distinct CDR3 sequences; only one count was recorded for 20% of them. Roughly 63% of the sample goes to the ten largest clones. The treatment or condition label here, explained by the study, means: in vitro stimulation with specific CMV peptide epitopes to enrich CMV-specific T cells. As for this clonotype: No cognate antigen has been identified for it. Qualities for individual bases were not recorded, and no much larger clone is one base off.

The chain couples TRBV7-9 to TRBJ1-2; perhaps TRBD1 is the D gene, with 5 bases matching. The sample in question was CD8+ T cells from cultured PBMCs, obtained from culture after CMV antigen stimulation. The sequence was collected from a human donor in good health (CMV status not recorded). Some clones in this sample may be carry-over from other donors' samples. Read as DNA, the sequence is TGTGCCAGCAGCTCGGGACTATCTTTCCATGGCTACACCTTC. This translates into CASSSGLSFHGYTF.